What follows is one TCR beta chain and its context. The data belong to a study of blood T cell repertoires in COVID-19. Background on the study: Samples of COVID-19 (acute and convalescent) were obtained from the United States, Italy and Spain. PBMCs, B-cell-depleted T cells, or T cells were the source of the cDNA or gDNA that made up the material.

The length of the CDR3 is 12 residues. CDR1 is SEHNR, CDR2 FQNEAQ, per germline (reference sequence). With 6 bases removed from V and 8 bases from J, the gap between germline ends came to 10 bases. Per the original data handling: Nucleated cell number was recorded as an estimate derived from reference gene primer amplification. The table came from immunoSEQ multiplex PCR; TCRdb's copy has only in-frame clones and leaves some out. The V and J calls and the clone size are those of that table, but D and trimming were determined from the DNA. The sample includes around 100,000 clones, approximately 90% of them seen just once.

The receptor was isolated from a man aged 50-60 years with active COVID-19. The chain employs TRBV7-9 and TRBJ1-4; D gene ambiguous. Sample: peripheral blood. The CDR3 is CASSWGGEKLFF. CDR3 DNA: TGTGCCAGCAGTTGGGGAGGAGAAAAACTGTTTTTT.